The 28 T cell receptor beta chains below all came from one sample that was sequenced in a study of blood T cell repertoires in COVID-19. Data came from immunoSEQ multiplex PCR; TCRdb stores just in-frame clones and leaves some out. The sample has some 450,000 clones, about 91% seen once. Source material: peripheral blood. These receptor sequences come from a woman in her fifties or sixties with COVID-19, enrolled during active disease.

V and J are TRBV30 and TRBJ2-2, with D perhaps matching TRBD1 (5 bases). The V end lost 1 base, the J end lost 10 bases, and 13 bases lay between the germline ends. CDR3 length: 13 amino acids. Germline CDR1 and CDR2: GTSNPN and SVGIG (reference sequence). CDR3 in DNA: TGTGCCTGGAGTGCCTCAGGGTTTCAGGAGCTGTTTTTT. Its protein product is CAWSASGFQELFF.

The J gene is TRBJ1-2, the V gene TRBV10-3; D is unresolved. The CDR3 covers 14 residues. Looked up from germline, CDR1 is ENHRY and CDR2 is SYGVKD. V was pared by 9 bases and J by 6 bases, with 20 bases between. CDR3 in DNA: TGTGCCATTAGGCCAGAAGGAGTCCCAGATGGCTACACCTTC. Translating it yields CAIRPEGVPDGYTF.

The V and J genes are TRBV11-2 and TRBJ2-7, with 7 nucleotides matching TRBD2. J was trimmed by 7 bases and V by 5 bases; bases with no gene match: 8. The germline CDR1 and CDR2 sequences are SGHAT and FQNNGV. This CDR3 has 13 residues. CDR3 in DNA: TGTGCCAGCAGCCGGGGGGAGCCCCCGGAGCAGTACTTC. It is translated as CASSRGEPPEQYF. The whole variable domain, remainder taken from reference TRBV11-2 and TRBJ2-7, is EAGVAQSPRYKIIEKRQSVAFWCNPISGHATLYWYQQILGQGPKLLIQFQNNGVVDDSQLPKDRFSAERLKGVDSTLKIQPAKLEDSAVYLCASSRGEPPEQYFGPGTRLTVT.

The chain links TRBV7-2 to TRBJ2-1; the match to TRBD2 covers 10 bases. The V gene end was trimmed by 1 base and the J gene end by 6 bases; junction bases not matched to a gene: 6. Germline loops: CDR1 SGHTA, CDR2 FQGNSA. The CDR3 extends over 16 amino acids. This chain's CDR3 is CASSLGSGGAPNEQFF. The CDR3 bases are TGTGCCAGCAGCTTAGGAAGCGGGGGGGCCCCCAATGAGCAGTTCTTC.

The rearrangement joins TRBV10-3 to TRBJ1-1, with D perhaps TRBD1 (6 bases). The V and J ends lost 6 bases and 2 bases respectively, with 10 bases between them. Germline CDR1 ENHRY, CDR2 SYGVKD. This CDR3 is built from 13 residues. CDR3 sequence reads: CAISGQLNTEAFF. The CDR3 DNA follows: TGTGCCATCAGCGGACAGCTAAACACTGAAGCTTTCTTT.

V usage is TRBV28 and J usage is TRBJ2-3; possible D gene TRBD2, 6 bases. Germline CDR1 MDHEN, CDR2 SYDVKM. V lost 10 bases and J 1 base, leaving 15 bases between the germline ends. CDR3 length: 14 residues. The CDR3 loop is CAIDSTRGTDTQYF. The DNA of the CDR3 is TGTGCCATCGACTCGACTAGAGGCACAGATACGCAGTATTTT.

V gene TRBV20-1 combines with J gene TRBJ1-2; the match to TRBD1 covers 8 bases. V dropped 6 bases and J dropped 7; count of bases not matched to a gene: 4. This CDR3 region has 11 residues. Germline V gene lookup returns CDR1 DFQATT and CDR2 SNEGSKA (reference sequence). This chain's CDR3 is CSARGLGGYTF. The CDR3 DNA reads as TGCAGTGCCAGGGGGCTCGGTGGCTACACCTTC.

V and J are TRBV6-5 and TRBJ1-5; D is unclear. The CDR3 extends over 15 amino acids. V was cut by 8 bases and J by 0 bases, with 14 bases left in between. CDR1 and CDR2 (germline): MNHEY, SVGAGI. The CDR3 here is CASSLVADSNQPQHF. CDR3 nucleotide sequence: TGTGCCAGCTCCTTGGTGGCCGATAGCAATCAGCCCCAGCATTTT.

This clone was seen a few times. This sequence joins TRBV7-3 and TRBJ2-1; 7 nucleotides line up with TRBD1. The CDR3 has 14 residues. With V trimmed by 2 bases and J by 4 bases, 2 bases remained unmatched. Germline V CDR1 and CDR2: SGHTA, FQGTGA. The CDR3 sequence is CASSLGTEYNEQFF. CDR3 bases: TGTGCCAGCAGCTTAGGGACAGAATACAATGAGCAGTTCTTC.

This sequence joins TRBV5-1 and TRBJ1-6, with 7 bases lining up with TRBD1. The germline gives CDR1 SGHRS, CDR2 YFSETQ. The CDR3 consists of 17 residues. Trimming cost V 0 bases and J 7 bases; bases outside gene matches: 10. The CDR3 region has the DNA TGCGCCAGCAGCTTGGCCGGGCAGGGGGTAGAGAATTCACCCCTCCACTTT. This codes for CASSLAGQGVENSPLHF.

This chain connects TRBV19 to TRBJ2-7; 8 bases line up with TRBD2. Losses at the gene ends were 11 bases for V and 5 bases for J; bases not matched to a gene: 11. The CDR3 sequence is 13 residues long. Germline V gives CDR1 LNHDA, CDR2 SQIVND (reference sequence). For the CDR3, the DNA is TGTGCCTCAAAAGGGAGACTAGCGCACGAGCAGTACTTC. It specifies CASKGRLAHEQYF.

The J gene is TRBJ2-7, the V gene TRBV5-1; perhaps TRBD1 as D (6 bases). This CDR3 is 13 amino acids long. Trimming stripped 4 bases from V and 3 bases from J, with 11 bases between. Germline V gene data show CDR1 as SGHRS and CDR2 as YFSETQ. The CDR3: CASSLDRRYEQYF. DNA of the CDR3: TGCGCCAGCAGCCTTGACAGGCGCTACGAGCAGTACTTC.

J is TRBJ1-2 and V is TRBV13; TRBD1 agrees at 9 bases. There are 15 residues in the CDR3. The V gene end was trimmed by 3 bases and the J gene end by 7 bases; junction bases not matched to a gene: 9. CDR1 is PRHDT and CDR2 is FYEKMQ in the germline V gene (reference sequence). CDR3 coding DNA: TGTGCCAGCAGCTTCCAGACAGGGGGTTTCGGTGGCTACACCTTC. Translated: CASSFQTGGFGGYTF.

The V gene is TRBV6-1, the J gene TRBJ1-4; D gene unclear. Germline CDR1 reads MNHNS; CDR2 reads SASEGT. The V gene lost 2 bases and the J gene lost 3 bases, with 10 bases spanning the gap. This CDR3 spans 15 amino acids. This CDR3 is CASSERRQPNEKLFF. In DNA form, the CDR3 reads TGTGCCAGCAGTGAACGGAGGCAGCCTAATGAAAAACTGTTTTTT.

V gene TRBV5-1 combines with J gene TRBJ1-2, with TRBD1 matching 10 bases. The germline V gene encodes CDR1 SGHRS and CDR2 YFSETQ. CDR3 length: 14 residues. V dropped 3 bases and J dropped 6; count of bases not matched to a gene: 5. This CDR3 reads CASSYGTGEDGYTF. The DNA for the CDR3 is TGCGCCAGCAGCTACGGGACAGGGGAGGATGGCTACACCTTC.

This clone has more than one count but fewer than ten. The genes are TRBV28 and TRBJ1-2; D is undetermined. V lost 2 bases, J lost 6 bases, and 13 bases lay in between. The germline V gene encodes CDR1 MDHEN and CDR2 SYDVKM. CDR3 size: 14 residues. The CDR3 reads CASSLPLPGNGYTF. CDR3 DNA sequence: TGTGCCAGCAGTTTACCCCTGCCCGGGAATGGCTACACCTTC.

V gene TRBV4-2 combines with J gene TRBJ2-7; TRBD2 matches at 11 bases. With 1 base clipped from V and 0 bases from J, the junction kept 8 bases outside the gene matches. Looked up from germline, CDR1 is LGHNA and CDR2 is YNFKEQ. The CDR3 sequence is 18 residues long. The CDR3 spells CASSQASGTSGLSYEQYF. CDR3 DNA sequence: TGTGCCAGCAGCCAAGCGTCCGGGACTAGCGGCCTCTCCTACGAGCAGTACTTC.

This chain joins TRBV9 and TRBJ2-3; 13 bases match TRBD2. V was clipped by 3 bases and J by 2 bases; unmatched bases: 3. The germline V gene encodes CDR1 SGDLS and CDR2 YYNGEE. The CDR3 has 16 amino acids. The CDR3, as DNA: TGTGCCAGCAGCGGACTAGCGGGGGGCAACACAGATACGCAGTATTTT. This encodes CASSGLAGGNTDTQYF.

The DNA for the CDR3 is TGTGCCAGCAGTTACTCGCGACTAGCGGGGGCCTACGAGCAGTACTTC. Residues: CASSYSRLAGAYEQYF. The chain links TRBV6-5 to TRBJ2-7; 12 bases are a match to TRBD2. The CDR3 totals 16 residues. Germline lookup yields CDR1 MNHEY and CDR2 SVGAGI. With 0 bases clipped from V and 2 bases from J, the junction kept 2 bases outside the gene matches.

This chain uses TRBV3-1 (or the pseudogene TRBV3-2) with TRBJ2-3, with 9 bases aligning to TRBD2. Germline CDR1 is LGHDT and CDR2 is YNNKEL (reference sequence). CDR3 length equals 15 residues. V lost 4 bases to trimming and J lost 1 base; unmatched junction nucleotides: 3. Here the CDR3 DNA reads TGTGCCAGCAGCCTTGAGCGGGGGGGCACAGATACGCAGTATTTT. This encodes CASSLERGGTDTQYF.

V usage is TRBV9 and J usage is TRBJ2-3; no firm D call. Germline lookup yields CDR1 SGDLS and CDR2 YYNGEE. The CDR3 runs to 13 residues. Between the trimmed V and J ends, which lost 5 bases and 0 bases, there was a span of 7 bases. CDR3 protein: CASSLPSTDTQYF. Written as DNA, the CDR3 is TGTGCCAGCAGTCTCCCTAGCACAGATACGCAGTATTTT.

The genes are TRBV6-5 and TRBJ2-2; 8 bases map to TRBD1. Unmatched junction bases numbered 9, after V lost 6 bases and J lost 6 bases. CDR1 and CDR2 (germline): MNHEY, SVGAGI. This CDR3 has 15 amino acids. CDR3 in DNA: TGTGCCAGCAGAGGGGGACAGGATAGGGCCGGGGAGCTGTTTTTT. Encoded protein: CASRGGQDRAGELFF.

This CDR3 reads CASSVEAGGLNEQFF. DNA for the CDR3: TGTGCCAGCAGCGTAGAAGCGGGGGGGCTCAATGAGCAGTTCTTC. The chain carries TRBV9 and TRBJ2-1, with 10 bases identical to TRBD2. This CDR3 has 15 amino acids. V was pared by 0 bases and J by 6 bases, with 3 bases of the junction left unmatched. CDR1 is SGDLS and CDR2 is YYNGEE in the germline V gene.

This chain uses TRBV11-3 with TRBJ1-2, with 7 bases identical to TRBD1. Per germline, CDR1 SGHNT and CDR2 YENEEA. This CDR3 region has 15 residues. V lost 3 bases, J lost 7 bases, and 11 bases stayed unmatched. In DNA form, the CDR3 reads TGTGCCAGCAGCTTCTTTGACAGGGCTAAAACTGGCTACACCTTC. Amino acids: CASSFFDRAKTGYTF.

V usage is TRBV6-5 and J usage is TRBJ2-5, with D maybe TRBD2 (5 bases). V dropped 2 bases and J dropped 5 bases, with 18 bases sitting between them. CDR3 length: 16 amino acids. Germline V CDR1 and CDR2: MNHEY, SVGAGI. The CDR3 region has the DNA TGTGCCAGCAGTTACGGTTTCGGGGATTGGATGGAGACCCAGTACTTC. The encoded protein is CASSYGFGDWMETQYF.

About this clone: The sample holds other DNA sequences that translate to the same CDR3. J is TRBJ2-3 and V is TRBV28; TRBD2 is a possible D gene (6 bases). Germline CDR1 and CDR2: MDHEN and SYDVKM. The V and J ends lost 8 bases and 1 base respectively, with 10 bases between them. The CDR3 consists of 13 residues. CDR3 DNA sequence: TGTGCCAGCGAGGGCGGGGGCACAGATACGCAGTATTTT. It codes for CASEGGGTDTQYF.

This clone has just a few counts. The rearrangement joins TRBV10-1 to TRBJ1-1; TRBD1 matches 7 bases. CDR3 length equals 13 residues. V trimming: 5 bases; J trimming: 5 bases; junction bases outside the gene matches: 5. Looked up from germline, CDR1 is WNHNN and CDR2 is SYGVQD (reference sequence). CDR3 amino acids: CASSRQGETEAFF. The CDR3 DNA sequence: TGCGCCAGCAGTCGACAGGGAGAAACTGAAGCTTTCTTT.

V is TRBV10-3 and J is TRBJ2-7, with D maybe TRBD1 (5 bases). CDR1 and CDR2 (germline): ENHRY, SYGVKD. The CDR3 extends over 13 amino acids. The germline V and J ends were trimmed by 4 bases and 3 bases, with 10 bases remaining between them. The CDR3 bases are TGTGCCATCAGTGGATCAGGGAACTACGAGCAGTACTTC. It is translated as CAISGSGNYEQYF.